Following are 5 T cell receptor beta chains from one sample sequenced in a study of shared clonotypes between healthy human individuals. Method: immunoSEQ multiplex PCR; TCRdb's copy keeps in-frame clones and lacks some. The table shows roughly 2.2 million clones, with around 92% occurring only once. Material for sequencing was naive CD4+ T cells from PBMCs. Specified subset: CD45RA+ positively selected. These TCRs come from a man younger than 35 in good health. Some clones in this sample may be carry-over from other donors' samples.

The chain uses TRBV5-1 and TRBJ2-2; 8 bases match TRBD2. This CDR3 has 16 amino acids. From germline, CDR1 is SGHRS and CDR2 YFSETQ. J gave up 9 bases and V 4 bases, and 14 bases lay outside the gene matches. This chain's CDR3 is CASSPEAGAVSRELFF. The CDR3, as DNA: TGCGCCAGCAGCCCGGAAGCGGGGGCGGTTTCGAGGGAGCTGTTTTTT. Looking up the rest from reference TRBV5-1 and TRBJ2-2 gives the full variable domain: KAGVTQTPRYLIKTRGQQVTLSCSPISGHRSVSWYQQTPGQGLQFLFEYFSETQRNKGNFPGRFSGRQFSNSRSEMNVSTLELGDSALYLCASSPEAGAVSRELFFGEGSRLTVL.

This rearrangement joins TRBV30 to TRBJ1-4; 7 bases agree with TRBD1. CDR3 length equals 14 residues. CDR1 and CDR2 from the germline V gene are GTSNPN and SVGIG (reference sequence). V was clipped by 0 bases and J by 8 bases; unmatched bases: 6. The CDR3 loop is CAWSVKGAGEKLFF. CDR3 nucleotides: TGTGCCTGGAGTGTGAAGGGGGCTGGGGAAAAACTGTTTTTT.

This clone was seen only a few times. This sequence joins TRBV7-3 and TRBJ2-7; 10 bases are shared with TRBD1. The CDR3 spans 14 residues. CDR1 and CDR2 (germline): SGHTA, FQGTGA. V shed 4 bases and J 3 bases; nucleotides not matched to a gene: 3. The CDR3, as DNA: TGTGCCAGCAGCTCGACAGGGGGCAGCTACGAGCAGTACTTC. Its protein product is CASSSTGGSYEQYF.

The gene calls are TRBV5-8 and TRBJ1-2; D remains ambiguous. CDR3 length equals 12 residues. Germline CDR1 is SGHTS and CDR2 is YDEGEE. V lost 0 bases and J 2 bases, leaving 2 bases between the germline ends. CDR3 DNA sequence: TGTGCCAGCAGCTTGGGGAACTATGGCTACACCTTC. It translates to CASSLGNYGYTF.

The chain recombines TRBV13 with TRBJ1-1, with D unclear. The CDR3 spans 15 residues. CDR1 and CDR2 from the germline V gene are PRHDT and FYEKMQ (reference sequence). V was clipped by 1 base and J by 0 bases, with 9 bases between them. The DNA for the CDR3 is TGTGCCAGCAGCTTAGAGTCTATGATGAACACTGAAGCTTTCTTT. Its protein is CASSLESMMNTEAFF.